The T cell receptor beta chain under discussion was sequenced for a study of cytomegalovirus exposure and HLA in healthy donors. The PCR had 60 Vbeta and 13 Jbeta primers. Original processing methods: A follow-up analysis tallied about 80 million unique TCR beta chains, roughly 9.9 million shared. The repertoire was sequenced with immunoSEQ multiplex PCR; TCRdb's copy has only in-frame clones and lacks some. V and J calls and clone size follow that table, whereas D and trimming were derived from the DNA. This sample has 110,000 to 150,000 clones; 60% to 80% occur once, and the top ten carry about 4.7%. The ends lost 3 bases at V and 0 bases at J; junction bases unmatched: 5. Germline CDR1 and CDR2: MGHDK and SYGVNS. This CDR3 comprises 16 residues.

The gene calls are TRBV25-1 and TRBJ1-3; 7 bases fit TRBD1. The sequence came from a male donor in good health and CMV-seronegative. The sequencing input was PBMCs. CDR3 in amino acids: CASSDIRDSSGNTIYF. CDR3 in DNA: TGTGCCAGCAGTGATATCCGGGACAGCTCTGGAAACACCATATATTTT.